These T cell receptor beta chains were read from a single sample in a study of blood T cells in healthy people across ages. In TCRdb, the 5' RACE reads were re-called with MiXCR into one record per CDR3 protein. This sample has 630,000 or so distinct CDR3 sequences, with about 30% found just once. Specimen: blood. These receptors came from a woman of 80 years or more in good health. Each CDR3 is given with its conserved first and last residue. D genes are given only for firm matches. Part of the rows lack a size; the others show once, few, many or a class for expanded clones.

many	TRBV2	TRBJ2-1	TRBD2	TGTGCCAGCAGTGATGCTAGCGGGGGGGCCTATGAGCAGTTCTTC	CASSDASGGAYEQFF
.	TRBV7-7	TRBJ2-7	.	TGTGCTAGCAGCTTGTTCCCCGCAAACAATGAGCAGTACTTC	CASSLFPANNEQYF
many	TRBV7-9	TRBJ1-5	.	TGTGCCAGCAGCTTAGATGCGCAGGAGCATCAGCCCCAGCATTTT	CASSLDAQEHQPQHF
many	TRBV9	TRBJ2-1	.	TGTGCCAGCAGCGTAGGGAATATTCACAATGAGCAGTTCTTC	CASSVGNIHNEQFF
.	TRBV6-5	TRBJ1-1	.	TGTGCCAGCAGTTACCTGGGGGGGACTGAAGCTTTCTTT	CASSYLGGTEAFF
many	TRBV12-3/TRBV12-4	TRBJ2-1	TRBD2	TGTGCCAGCAGTTTGGGGAGCGGGGCGATGGATGAGCAGTTCTTC	CASSLGSGAMDEQFF
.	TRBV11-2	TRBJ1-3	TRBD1	TGTGCCAGCAGCTTAGGGACAGGACTCTCTGGAAACACCATATATTTT	CASSLGTGLSGNTIYF
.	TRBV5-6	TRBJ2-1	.	TGTGCCAGTAGCCTGATACTCGGAGACTACAATGAGCAGTTCTTC	CASSLILGDYNEQFF
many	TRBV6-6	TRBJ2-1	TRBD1	TGTGCCAGCAGGAAGACAGGGGATTACAATGAGCAGTTCTTC	CASRKTGDYNEQFF
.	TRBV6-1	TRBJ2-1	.	TGTGCCAGCAGAAAGGAGGGGGATATCTATGAGCAGTTCTTC	CASRKEGDIYEQFF
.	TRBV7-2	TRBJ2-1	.	TGTGCCAGCAGCTCCCACGTACAGGACTACAATGAGCAGTTCTTC	CASSSHVQDYNEQFF
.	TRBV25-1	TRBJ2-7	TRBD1	TGTGCCAGCAGTGAACCCTTTTGGACAGGGAAAATCTACGAGCAGTACTTC	CASSEPFWTGKIYEQYF
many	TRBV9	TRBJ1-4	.	TGTGCCAGCAGCTCACATGACAGGCCGAGGGAAAAACTGTTTTTT	CASSSHDRPREKLFF
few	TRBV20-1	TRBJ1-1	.	TGCAGTGCCCGGCGGGTTGAGGCTGAAGCTTTCTTT	CSARRVEAEAFF
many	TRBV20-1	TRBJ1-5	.	TGCAGTGCTAGAGAACCCAATCAGCCCCAGCATTTT	CSAREPNQPQHF
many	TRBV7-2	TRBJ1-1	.	TGTGCCAGCAGCTTCCGGGCAGGGGACACTGAAGCTTTCTTT	CASSFRAGDTEAFF
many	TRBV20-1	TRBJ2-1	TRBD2	TGCAGTGCTAGTTCCGGGACTAGCGGATACAATGAGCAGTTCTTC	CSASSGTSGYNEQFF
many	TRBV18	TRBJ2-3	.	TGTGCCAGCTCACCACCTGTTAGTCAAGCAGATACGCAGTATTTT	CASSPPVSQADTQYF
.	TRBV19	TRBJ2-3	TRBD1	TGTGCCAGCAAGGACAGGTCCACAGATACGCAGTATTTT	CASKDRSTDTQYF
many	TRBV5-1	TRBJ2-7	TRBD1	TGCGCCAGCAGCTTCCAGGGGGCTGTATACGAGCAGTACTTC	CASSFQGAVYEQYF
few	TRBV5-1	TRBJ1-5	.	TGCGCCAGCAGCTCGGGGGATACAGGTGGTAATCAGCCCCAGCATTTT	CASSSGDTGGNQPQHF
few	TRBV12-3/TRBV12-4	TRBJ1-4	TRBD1	TGTGCCAGCAGTTATAAGGACAGGGGTGAAAAACTGTTTTTT	CASSYKDRGEKLFF
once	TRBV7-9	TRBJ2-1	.	TGTGCCGGTCGGAAGAGTTCCTCCTACAATGAGCAGTTCTTC	CAGRKSSSYNEQFF
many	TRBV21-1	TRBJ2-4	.	TGTGCCAGCAGCAAAGAGGAGGGGGAGTTGGTTCAGTACTTC	CASSKEEGELVQYF
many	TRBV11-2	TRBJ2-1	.	TGTGCCAGCAGCCTTGGAGGGTCGGCAGGGCAGTTCTTC	CASSLGGSAGQFF
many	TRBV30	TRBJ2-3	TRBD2	TGTGCCTGGAGTAGCATCGGGGGGAATACGCAGTATTTT	CAWSSIGGNTQYF
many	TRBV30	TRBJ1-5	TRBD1	TGTGCCTGGGCCGACAGGGGAGGTCAGCCCCAGCATTTT	CAWADRGGQPQHF
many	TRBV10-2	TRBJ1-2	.	TGCGCCAGCGGCTCAGGGAGCGGCTACACCTTC	CASGSGSGYTF
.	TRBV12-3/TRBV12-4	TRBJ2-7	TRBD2	TGTGCCAGCAGGTCATATAGCGGGGGGGCTGGTGAGCAGTACTTC	CASRSYSGGAGEQYF